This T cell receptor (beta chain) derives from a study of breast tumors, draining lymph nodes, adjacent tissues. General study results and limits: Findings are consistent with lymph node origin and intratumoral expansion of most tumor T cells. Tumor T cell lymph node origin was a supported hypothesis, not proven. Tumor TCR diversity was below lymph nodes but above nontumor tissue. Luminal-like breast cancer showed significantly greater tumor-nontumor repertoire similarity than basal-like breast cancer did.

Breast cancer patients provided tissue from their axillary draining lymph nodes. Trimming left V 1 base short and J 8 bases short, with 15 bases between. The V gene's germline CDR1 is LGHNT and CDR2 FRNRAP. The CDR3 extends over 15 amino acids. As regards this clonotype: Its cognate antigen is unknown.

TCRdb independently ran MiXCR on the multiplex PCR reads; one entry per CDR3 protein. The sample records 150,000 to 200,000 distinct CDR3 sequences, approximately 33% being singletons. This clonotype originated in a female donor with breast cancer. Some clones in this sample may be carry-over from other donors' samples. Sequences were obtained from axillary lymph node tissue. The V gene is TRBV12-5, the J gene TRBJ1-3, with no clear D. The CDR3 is CASGLGRPLGYTIYF. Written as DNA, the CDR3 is TGTGCTAGTGGTTTGGGCAGGCCACTGGGCTACACCATATATTTT.